A single sample gave rise to the 14 T cell receptor beta chains below, sequenced in a study of cytomegalovirus exposure and HLA in healthy donors. The PCR made use of 60 Vbeta and 13 Jbeta primers. Assay: immunoSEQ multiplex PCR; the TCRdb copy retains only in-frame clones and omits some. The data contain 160,000 or so clones, roughly 85% of them seen just once; the ten biggest clones take up roughly 1.9%. Source material: PBMCs. The receptors originated from a man aged 35 to 55 in good health and CMV-seronegative.

The V gene is TRBV29-1, the J gene TRBJ2-1; 12 bases fit TRBD2. CDR3 length equals 16 residues. CDR1 and CDR2 from the germline V gene are SQVTM and ANQGSEA. The J segment lost 9 bases and the V segment lost 3 bases, leaving 12 bases of the junction unmatched. The CDR3 loop is CSVDRLAGGGRGEQFF. CDR3 DNA: TGCAGCGTTGATCGTCTAGCGGGAGGGGGTCGTGGTGAGCAGTTCTTC.

The rearrangement uses TRBV4-3 and TRBJ2-1; TRBD2 aligns across 16 bases. Unmatched junction bases numbered 4, after V lost 0 bases and J lost 2 bases. Germline loops: CDR1 LGHNA, CDR2 YSLEER. The CDR3 spans 19 residues. The CDR3 here is CASSQDTGLAGGTYNEQFF. The CDR3 DNA reads as TGCGCCAGCAGCCAAGACACGGGACTAGCGGGAGGGACCTACAATGAGCAGTTCTTC.

The table lists this clone with a few counts. This CDR3 is CASSQVIGLAGPDEQYF. CDR3 in DNA: TGCGCCAGCAGCCAAGTCATAGGACTAGCGGGGCCCGACGAGCAGTACTTC. The V call is TRBV4-1, the J call TRBJ2-7; 12 nucleotides align to TRBD2. V trimming: 1 base; J trimming: 5 bases; junction bases outside the gene matches: 9. The CDR3 runs 17 residues. The germline V gene has CDR1 MGHRA and CDR2 YSYEKL.

The J gene is TRBJ2-7, the V gene TRBV5-1, with 9 bases aligning to TRBD1. V lost 4 bases and J lost 5; bases outside the gene matches: 4. CDR1 and CDR2 (germline): SGHRS, YFSETQ. There are 13 residues in the CDR3. Here the CDR3 DNA reads TGCGCCAGCAGCCCGGGACAGGGCGACGAGCAGTACTTC. Protein sequence: CASSPGQGDEQYF.

A single count supports this clone. The chain couples TRBV5-1 to TRBJ2-5; TRBD1 matches 12 bases. This CDR3 comprises 15 residues. The V gene's germline CDR1 is SGHRS and CDR2 YFSETQ. J lost 5 bases, V lost 4 bases, and 6 bases had no gene match. The CDR3, as DNA: TGCGCCAGCAGCCCGGGACAGGGGGCCTGGGAGACCCAGTACTTC. Translated: CASSPGQGAWETQYF.

The V and J genes are TRBV29-1 and TRBJ2-4; TRBD2 matches 10 bases. Unmatched junction bases numbered 14, after V lost 6 bases and J lost 12 bases. Germline CDR1 is SQVTM and CDR2 is ANQGSEA. The CDR3 loop spans 14 amino acids. CDR3 protein: CSVGGASGSHDQYF. DNA of the CDR3: TGCAGCGTCGGAGGGGCTAGCGGGAGTCATGATCAGTACTTC.

The J gene is TRBJ2-1, the V gene TRBV7-2; TRBD2 aligns across 10 bases. V shed 5 bases and J 10 bases; nucleotides not matched to a gene: 5. CDR1 and CDR2 from the germline V gene are SGHTA and FQGNSA. The CDR3 runs 13 residues. This chain's CDR3 is CASSPLAGVEQFF. CDR3 DNA sequence: TGTGCCAGCAGCCCTCTAGCGGGGGTAGAGCAGTTCTTC.

V is TRBV19 and J is TRBJ1-3; 8 nucleotides match TRBD1. From germline, CDR1 is LNHDA and CDR2 SQIVND (reference sequence). The CDR3 contains 15 residues. With 8 bases clipped from V and 0 bases from J, the junction kept 6 bases outside the gene matches. CDR3 sequence reads: CASSTGGSSGNTIYF. The CDR3 coding sequence is TGTGCCAGTTCTACAGGGGGGTCCTCTGGAAACACCATATATTTT.

J is TRBJ2-2 and V is TRBV6-6; 7 bases fit TRBD1. The germline CDR1 and CDR2 sequences are MNHNY and SVGAGI (reference sequence). This CDR3 has 14 amino acids. The ends lost 4 bases at V and 8 bases at J; junction bases unmatched: 7. DNA for the CDR3: TGTGCCAGCAGTTTTTTTTCAGGGGGAGGGGAGCTGTTTTTT. Amino acids: CASSFFSGGGELFF.

V usage is TRBV7-6 and J usage is TRBJ2-3; a weak D match, TRBD2 (6 bases). Germline CDR1 reads SGHVS; CDR2 reads FNYEAQ. CDR3 length: 15 amino acids. Trimming left V 1 base short and J 1 base short, with 9 bases between. The CDR3 loop reads CASSLEASGTDTQYF. The CDR3 nucleotides are TGTGCCAGCAGCTTAGAAGCTAGCGGCACAGATACGCAGTATTTT.

The chain joins TRBV10-2 to TRBJ2-1, with 13 nucleotides matching TRBD2. CDR3 length equals 16 residues. The germline CDR1 and CDR2 sequences are WSHSY and SAAADI. With 0 bases clipped from V and 8 bases from J, the junction kept 4 bases outside the gene matches. In DNA, the CDR3 is TGCGCCAGCAGTGAGTCGGGGACTAGCGGGATCGATGAGCAGTTCTTC. As protein: CASSESGTSGIDEQFF.

This chain connects TRBV6-5 to TRBJ2-7; tentatively, D is TRBD1 (6 bases). The V end was cut by 7 bases, the J end by 3 bases, with 16 bases between. CDR1 and CDR2 (germline): MNHEY, SVGAGI. The CDR3 sequence is 14 residues long. CDR3 DNA sequence: TGTGCCAGCACCCGGGACGGACAGATCTACGAGCAGTACTTC. The encoded protein is CASTRDGQIYEQYF.

As for this clone: A junction boundary mismatches the germline segment, possibly from a read error. The CDR3 spells CSSSLAGYEQYF. The DNA for the CDR3 is TGTTCCAGCAGCTTAGCCGGCTACGAGCAGTACTTC. The rearrangement links TRBV7-9 to TRBJ2-7, with no clear D. CDR3 length: 12 residues. Germline-derived CDR1 and CDR2 are SEHNR and FQNEAQ (reference sequence).

The V gene is TRBV29-1, the J gene TRBJ2-7; TRBD1 agrees at 9 bases. J gave up 6 bases and V 6 bases, and 9 bases lay outside the gene matches. Germline V gives CDR1 SQVTM, CDR2 ANQGSEA. This CDR3 spans 13 amino acids. The CDR3 sequence is CSVMTGGRGEQYF. CDR3 in DNA: TGCAGCGTGATGACAGGGGGACGGGGCGAGCAGTACTTC.